One sample yielded the 18 T cell receptor beta chains listed below, sequenced in a study of human T cells and chemical hapten exposure. From the RACE reads, TCRdb called clonotypes with MiXCR, one entry per CDR3 protein. The table lists more than 85,000 distinct CDR3 sequences, about 8.5% of them singletons. The sample's time point: pre-sensitization, week 0. Treatment defined: therapeutic diphenylcyclopropenone sensitization with weekly scalp DPC. The sample was whole blood, taken in connection with sensitization to the hapten diphenylcyclopropenone (DPC). These receptors were collected from a man aged 35 to 55 with alopecia areata. Some clones in this sample may be carry-over from other donors' samples.

This clonotype was seen only a few times. The gene calls are TRBV3-1 and TRBJ1-1; 9 nucleotides align to TRBD1. V lost 4 bases and J lost 5; bases outside the gene matches: 8. From germline, CDR1 is LGHDT and CDR2 YNNKEL (reference sequence). CDR3 length: 15 amino acids. The CDR3 nucleotides are TGTGCCAGCAGCCTTACAGGGGGCTGGACGACTGAAGCTTTCTTT. Protein product: CASSLTGGWTTEAFF. The complete variable domain, with remaining parts taken from reference TRBV3-1 and TRBJ1-1, reads DTAVSQTPKYLVTQMGNDKSIKCEQNLGHDTMYWYKQDSKKFLKIMFSYNNKELIINETVPNRFSPKSPDKAHLNLHINSLELGDSAVYFCASSLTGGWTTEAFFGQGTRLTVV.

The rearrangement uses TRBV18 and TRBJ2-2; TRBD2 agrees at 7 bases. The CDR3 sequence is 16 residues long. Germline trimming cut 3 bases from V and 1 base from J; bases unmatched to any gene: 5. Germline loops: CDR1 KGHSH, CDR2 LQKENI. CDR3 nucleotides: TGTGCCAGCTCACCTAAACTAGCGATGAACACCGGGGAGCTGTTTTTT. It codes for CASSPKLAMNTGELFF.

This clonotype was observed a handful of times. The V and J genes are TRBV24-1 and TRBJ1-2; TRBD1 matches at 10 bases. Germline V gives CDR1 KGHDR, CDR2 SFDVKD. The CDR3 is 14 amino acids. Unmatched junction bases numbered 3, after V lost 4 bases and J lost 5 bases. The CDR3 is CATSEPGQGYGYTF. The CDR3 DNA reads as TGTGCCACCAGTGAGCCGGGACAGGGGTATGGCTACACCTTC.

The chain combines TRBV18 with TRBJ2-7; 8 nucleotides line up with TRBD2. The CDR3 contains 14 residues. Germline CDR1 and CDR2: KGHSH and LQKENI. V was clipped by 6 bases and J by 5 bases; unmatched bases: 9. The CDR3 DNA reads as TGTGCCAGCTCCTCCCGAGCGGGAGAAAACGAGCAGTACGTC. It yields the protein CASSSRAGENEQYV.

This clonotype was picked up a small number of times. The chain recombines TRBV28 with TRBJ1-5; D call uncertain. V shed 1 base and J shed 0 bases, with 10 bases lying between them. Germline lookup yields CDR1 MDHEN and CDR2 SYDVKM. The CDR3 spans 16 residues. This chain's CDR3 is CASSLSRRYSNQPQHF. The CDR3 DNA reads TGTGCCAGCAGTTTATCGAGGCGGTATAGCAATCAGCCCCAGCATTTT. Supplemented by reference TRBV28 and TRBJ1-5, the full variable domain reads DVKVTQSSRYLVKRTGEKVFLECVQDMDHENMFWYRQDPGLGLRLIYFSYDVKMKEKGDIPEGYSVSREKKERFSLILESASTNQTSMYLCASSLSRRYSNQPQHFGDGTRLSIL.

Ten or more counts support this clonotype. The chain carries TRBV6-1 and TRBJ1-5; the D gene is possibly TRBD1 (5 bases). This CDR3 has 14 amino acids. Germline values: CDR1 MNHNS, CDR2 SASEGT. Trimming took 9 bases from V and 0 from J, leaving 12 bases between them. CDR3 protein: CASAGTYSNQPQHF. CDR3 nucleotide sequence: TGTGCCAGTGCTGGGACCTATAGCAATCAGCCCCAGCATTTT.

In this sample, this clonotype turned up a few times. The chain uses TRBV28 and TRBJ2-7, with 9 bases identical to TRBD2. This CDR3 comprises 14 residues. V was clipped by 5 bases and J by 4 bases; unmatched bases: 6. CDR1 and CDR2 from the germline V gene are MDHEN and SYDVKM. The CDR3 DNA sequence: TGTGCCAGCAGTGGATCTAGCGGGAATTACGAGCAGTACTTC. Amino acids: CASSGSSGNYEQYF.

This clonotype was detected a few times. The chain employs TRBV10-3 and TRBJ2-1; 11 bases fit TRBD2. The CDR3 length is 14 residues. The germline V gene encodes CDR1 ENHRY and CDR2 SYGVKD. J lost 5 bases, V lost 6 bases, and 3 bases had no gene match. DNA for the CDR3: TGTGCCATCAGCCCGGGACTAGCGGACAATGAGCAGTTCTTC. It translates to CAISPGLADNEQFF.

The chain recombines TRBV24-1 with TRBJ1-1; 9 bases map to TRBD1. Trimming cost V 4 bases and J 4 bases; bases outside gene matches: 6. From germline, CDR1 is KGHDR and CDR2 SFDVKD. CDR3 size: 15 residues. The chain's CDR3 is CATSDEGQGGTEAFF. CDR3 in DNA: TGTGCCACCAGTGACGAGGGACAGGGAGGCACTGAAGCTTTCTTT.

This clonotype has more than one count but fewer than ten. J is TRBJ1-3 and V is TRBV4-2; D may be TRBD1 (5 bases). CDR1 and CDR2 (germline): LGHNA, YNFKEQ. This CDR3 comprises 16 residues. Trimming shortened V by 1 base and J by 8 bases, and 18 bases separated the two germline ends. The CDR3 region is CASSQGFEGPGDTIYF. DNA for the CDR3: TGTGCCAGCAGCCAAGGCTTCGAGGGACCTGGTGACACCATATATTTT.

The sample holds a few counts of this clonotype. The rearrangement joins TRBV13 to TRBJ2-1; 9 bases match TRBD1. Germline V gene lookup returns CDR1 PRHDT and CDR2 FYEKMQ (reference sequence). Germline trimming cut 4 bases from V and 10 bases from J; bases unmatched to any gene: 8. The CDR3 runs to 14 residues. CDR3: CASSWGTGYDEQFF. The DNA for the CDR3 is TGTGCCAGCAGCTGGGGGACAGGGTACGACGAGCAGTTCTTC.

This clonotype was found a few times. V gene TRBV28 combines with J gene TRBJ2-3; D is unresolved. From germline, CDR1 is MDHEN and CDR2 SYDVKM. V lost 7 bases and J 0 bases, leaving 5 bases between the germline ends. The CDR3 has 12 amino acids. The CDR3 sequence: CASNPSTDTQYF. Written as DNA, the CDR3 is TGTGCCAGCAATCCTAGCACAGATACGCAGTATTTT. Based on the CDR3 plus reference TRBV28 and TRBJ2-3, the full variable domain is DVKVTQSSRYLVKRTGEKVFLECVQDMDHENMFWYRQDPGLGLRLIYFSYDVKMKEKGDIPEGYSVSREKKERFSLILESASTNQTSMYLCASNPSTDTQYFGPGTRLTVL.

The genes are TRBV7-9 and TRBJ1-1, with a tentative D call TRBD1 (6 bases). The CDR3 extends over 13 amino acids. CDR1 and CDR2 from the germline V gene are SEHNR and FQNEAQ (reference sequence). Trimming cost V 5 bases and J 11 bases, with 18 bases left between them. CDR3 in DNA: TGTGCCAGCAGCGGGGGGCGCAGCCTTCAGGCTTTCTTT. Translation gives CASSGGRSLQAFF.

V and J are TRBV5-4 and TRBJ2-4, with 13 nucleotides matching TRBD2. The CDR3 runs 18 residues. Germline lookup yields CDR1 SGHNT and CDR2 YYREEE (reference sequence). The V gene end was trimmed by 3 bases and the J gene end by 0 bases; junction bases not matched to a gene: 6. For the CDR3, the DNA is TGTGCCAGCAGCTCCGGGACTAGCGGGATTGTAGCCAAAAACATTCAGTACTTC. The encoded protein is CASSSGTSGIVAKNIQYF.

Only a few counts were recorded for this clonotype. The chain recombines TRBV6-5 with TRBJ1-1, with 7 bases identical to TRBD1. Per germline, CDR1 MNHEY and CDR2 SVGAGI. V lost 5 bases, J lost 4 bases, and 10 bases stayed unmatched. The CDR3 sequence is 15 residues long. The CDR3 protein is CASSPTTGAGTEAFF. The CDR3 DNA reads as TGTGCCAGCAGTCCGACTACAGGGGCGGGCACTGAAGCTTTCTTT.

This chain joins TRBV6-5 and TRBJ2-1, with 8 bases that match TRBD1. V trimming: 6 bases; J trimming: 9 bases; junction bases outside the gene matches: 10. This CDR3 has 14 amino acids. The V gene's germline CDR1 is MNHEY and CDR2 SVGAGI. The CDR3 region is CASRSGQGVIEQFF. The CDR3 DNA reads as TGTGCCAGCAGATCCGGACAGGGTGTCATTGAGCAGTTCTTC.

This clonotype came up many times. The chain links TRBV29-1 to TRBJ1-2, with D possibly being TRBD1 (5 bases). This CDR3 region has 12 residues. Between the trimmed V and J ends, which lost 2 bases and 7 bases, there was a span of 11 bases. CDR1 is SQVTM, CDR2 ANQGSEA, per germline. The CDR3 coding sequence is TGCAGCGTTGAATACGGGGCGCCTGGCTACACCTTC. This sequence encodes CSVEYGAPGYTF.

This clonotype was recorded once. This chain's CDR3 is CASSGAGLAGSGSGANVLTF. The CDR3, as DNA: TGTGCCAGCAGCGGCGCGGGACTAGCGGGATCTGGGTCTGGGGCCAACGTCCTGACTTTC. The chain carries TRBV7-9 and TRBJ2-6, with 13 bases lining up with TRBD2. CDR1 SEHNR and CDR2 FQNEAQ come from the germline V gene (reference sequence). V shed 5 bases and J 1 base; nucleotides not matched to a gene: 11. The CDR3 extends over 20 amino acids.